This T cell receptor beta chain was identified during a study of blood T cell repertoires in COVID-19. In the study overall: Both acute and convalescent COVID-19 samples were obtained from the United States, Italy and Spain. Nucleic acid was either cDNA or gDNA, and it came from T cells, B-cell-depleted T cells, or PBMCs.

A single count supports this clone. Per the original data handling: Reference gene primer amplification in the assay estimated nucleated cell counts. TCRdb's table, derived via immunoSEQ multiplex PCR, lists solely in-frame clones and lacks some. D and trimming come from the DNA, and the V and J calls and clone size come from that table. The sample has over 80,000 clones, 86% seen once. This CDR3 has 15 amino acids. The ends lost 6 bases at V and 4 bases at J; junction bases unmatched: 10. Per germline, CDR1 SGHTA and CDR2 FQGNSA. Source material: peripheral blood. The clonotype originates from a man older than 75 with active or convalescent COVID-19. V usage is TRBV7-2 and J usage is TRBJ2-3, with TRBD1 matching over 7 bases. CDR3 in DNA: TGTGCCAGCAGACTACAGGGGCTTCGAGCAGATACGCAGTATTTT. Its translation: CASRLQGLRADTQYF.